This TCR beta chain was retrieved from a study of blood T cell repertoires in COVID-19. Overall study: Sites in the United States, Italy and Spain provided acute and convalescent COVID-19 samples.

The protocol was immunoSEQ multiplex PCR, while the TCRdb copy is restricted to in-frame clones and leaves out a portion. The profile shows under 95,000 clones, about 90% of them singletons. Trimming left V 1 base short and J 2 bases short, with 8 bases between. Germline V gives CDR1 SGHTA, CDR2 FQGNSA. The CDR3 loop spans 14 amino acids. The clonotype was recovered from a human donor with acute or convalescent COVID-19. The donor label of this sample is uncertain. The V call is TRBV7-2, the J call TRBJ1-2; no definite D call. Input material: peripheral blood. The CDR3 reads CASSLVSGNYGYTF. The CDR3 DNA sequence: TGTGCCAGCAGCTTAGTGTCGGGAAACTATGGCTACACCTTC.